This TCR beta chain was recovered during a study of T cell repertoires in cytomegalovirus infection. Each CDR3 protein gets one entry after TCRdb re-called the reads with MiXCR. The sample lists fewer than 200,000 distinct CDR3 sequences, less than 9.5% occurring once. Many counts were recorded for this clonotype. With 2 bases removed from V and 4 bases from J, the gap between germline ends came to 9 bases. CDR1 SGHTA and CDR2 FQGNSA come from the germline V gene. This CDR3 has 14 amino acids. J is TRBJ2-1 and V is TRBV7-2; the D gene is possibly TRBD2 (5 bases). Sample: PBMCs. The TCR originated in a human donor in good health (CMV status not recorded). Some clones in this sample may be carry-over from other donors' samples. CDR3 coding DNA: TGTGCCAGCAGCTTAAACGGAGGTTACAATGAGCAGTTCTTC. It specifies CASSLNGGYNEQFF.